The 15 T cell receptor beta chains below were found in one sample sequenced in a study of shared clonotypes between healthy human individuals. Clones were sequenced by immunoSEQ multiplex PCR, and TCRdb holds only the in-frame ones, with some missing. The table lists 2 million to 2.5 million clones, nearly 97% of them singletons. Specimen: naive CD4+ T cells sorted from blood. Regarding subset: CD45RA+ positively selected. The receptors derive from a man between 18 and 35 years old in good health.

The CDR3 spells CASSLYGLAYNEQFF. The CDR3 nucleotides read TGCGCCAGCAGCTTGTACGGACTAGCTTACAATGAGCAGTTCTTC. The J gene is TRBJ2-1, the V gene TRBV5-1; the match to TRBD2 covers 8 bases. V trimming: 1 base; J trimming: 4 bases; junction bases outside the gene matches: 4. Germline V gives CDR1 SGHRS, CDR2 YFSETQ. The length of the CDR3 is 15 residues.

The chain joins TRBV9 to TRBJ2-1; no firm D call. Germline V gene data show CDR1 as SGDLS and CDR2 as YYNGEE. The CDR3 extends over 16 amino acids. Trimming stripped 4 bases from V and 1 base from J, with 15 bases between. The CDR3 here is CASSPGAGRSYNEQFF. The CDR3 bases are TGTGCCAGCAGCCCAGGTGCAGGAAGGTCCTACAATGAGCAGTTCTTC.

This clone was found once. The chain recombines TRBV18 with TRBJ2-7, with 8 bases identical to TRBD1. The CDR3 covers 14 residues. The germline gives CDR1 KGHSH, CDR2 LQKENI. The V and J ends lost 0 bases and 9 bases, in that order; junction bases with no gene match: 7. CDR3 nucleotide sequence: TGTGCCAGCTCACCACCCGGGACAGGCCCCTGGCAGTACTTC. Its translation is CASSPPGTGPWQYF. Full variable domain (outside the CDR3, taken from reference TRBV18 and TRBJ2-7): NAGVMQNPRHLVRRRGQEARLRCSPMKGHSHVYWYRQLPEEGLKFMVYLQKENIIDESGMPKERFSAEFPKEGPSILRIQQVVRGDSAAYFCASSPPGTGPWQYFGPGTRLTVT.

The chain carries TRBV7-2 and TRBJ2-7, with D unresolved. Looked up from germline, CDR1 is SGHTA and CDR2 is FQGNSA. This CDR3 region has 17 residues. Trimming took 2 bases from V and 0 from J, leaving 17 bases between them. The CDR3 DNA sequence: TGTGCCAGCAGCTTAAGTATATTGCGTCTAGACTCCTACGAGCAGTACTTC. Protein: CASSLSILRLDSYEQYF. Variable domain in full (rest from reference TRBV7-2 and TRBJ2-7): GAGVSQSPSNKVTEKGKDVELRCDPISGHTALYWYRQSLGQGLEFLIYFQGNSAPDKSGLPSDRFSAERTGGSVSTLTIQRTQQEDSAVYLCASSLSILRLDSYEQYFGPGTRLTVT.

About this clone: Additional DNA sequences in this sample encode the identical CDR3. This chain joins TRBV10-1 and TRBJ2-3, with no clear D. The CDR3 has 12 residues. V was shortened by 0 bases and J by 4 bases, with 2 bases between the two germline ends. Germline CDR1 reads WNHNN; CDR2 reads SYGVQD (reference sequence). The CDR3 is CASSESSDTQYF. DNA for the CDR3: TGCGCCAGCAGTGAGTCGTCAGATACGCAGTATTTT.

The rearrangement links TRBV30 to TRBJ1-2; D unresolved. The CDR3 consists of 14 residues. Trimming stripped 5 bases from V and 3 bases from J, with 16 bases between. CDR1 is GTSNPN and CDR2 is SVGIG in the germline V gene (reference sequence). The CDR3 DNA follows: TGTGCCTGGGCTCGCGGGCAGCCCGACTATGGCTACACCTTC. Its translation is CAWARGQPDYGYTF.

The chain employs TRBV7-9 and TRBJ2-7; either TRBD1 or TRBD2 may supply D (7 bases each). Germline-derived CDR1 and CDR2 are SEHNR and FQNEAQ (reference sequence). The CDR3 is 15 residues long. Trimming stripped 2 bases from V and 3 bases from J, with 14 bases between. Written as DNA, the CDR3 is TGTGCCAGCAGCTTACAGGGGGGGACAATCTACGAGCAGTACTTC. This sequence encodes CASSLQGGTIYEQYF.

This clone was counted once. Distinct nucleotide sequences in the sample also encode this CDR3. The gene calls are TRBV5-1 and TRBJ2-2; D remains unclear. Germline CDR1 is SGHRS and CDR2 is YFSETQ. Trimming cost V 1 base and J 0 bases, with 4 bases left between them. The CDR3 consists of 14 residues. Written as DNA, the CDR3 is TGCGCCAGCAGCTTGCTAGCGAACACCGGGGAGCTGTTTTTT. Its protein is CASSLLANTGELFF.

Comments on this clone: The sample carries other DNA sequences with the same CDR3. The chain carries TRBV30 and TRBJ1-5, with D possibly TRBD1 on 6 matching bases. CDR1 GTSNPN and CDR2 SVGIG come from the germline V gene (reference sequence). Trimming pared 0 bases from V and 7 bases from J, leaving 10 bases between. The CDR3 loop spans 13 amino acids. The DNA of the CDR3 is TGTGCCTGGAGTGTACAGGGCGGGCAGCCCCAGCATTTT. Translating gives CAWSVQGGQPQHF.

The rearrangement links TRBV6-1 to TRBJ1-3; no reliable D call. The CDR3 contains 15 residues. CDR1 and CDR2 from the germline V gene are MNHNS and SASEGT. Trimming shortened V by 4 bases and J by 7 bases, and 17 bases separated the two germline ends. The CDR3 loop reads CASSAGRIGKNTIYF. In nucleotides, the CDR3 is TGTGCCAGCAGTGCAGGTCGGATAGGAAAGAACACCATATATTTT.

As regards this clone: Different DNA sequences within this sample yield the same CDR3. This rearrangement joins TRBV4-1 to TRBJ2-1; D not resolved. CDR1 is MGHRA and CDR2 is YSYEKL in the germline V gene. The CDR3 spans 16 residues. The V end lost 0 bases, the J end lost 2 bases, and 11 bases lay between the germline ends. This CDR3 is CASSQDPGGTYNEQFF. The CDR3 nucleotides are TGCGCCAGCAGCCAAGATCCCGGCGGTACCTACAATGAGCAGTTCTTC.

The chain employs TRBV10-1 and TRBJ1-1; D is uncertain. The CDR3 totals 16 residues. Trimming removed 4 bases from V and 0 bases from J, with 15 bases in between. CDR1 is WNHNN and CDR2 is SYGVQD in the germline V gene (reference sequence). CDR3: CASSGTRGQLNTEAFF. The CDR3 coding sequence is TGCGCCAGCAGTGGGACGAGAGGGCAGCTGAACACTGAAGCTTTCTTT.

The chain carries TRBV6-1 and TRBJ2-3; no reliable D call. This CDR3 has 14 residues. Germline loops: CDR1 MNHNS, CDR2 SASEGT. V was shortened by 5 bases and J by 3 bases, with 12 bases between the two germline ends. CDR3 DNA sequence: TGTGCCAGCAGTCCCCCACAAGGGACAGATACGCAGTATTTT. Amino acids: CASSPPQGTDTQYF.

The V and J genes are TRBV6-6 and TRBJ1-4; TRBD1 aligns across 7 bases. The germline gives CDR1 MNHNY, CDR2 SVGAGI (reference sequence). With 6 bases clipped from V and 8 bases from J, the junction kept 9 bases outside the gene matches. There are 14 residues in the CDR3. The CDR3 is CASRPGGPSEKLFF. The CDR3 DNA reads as TGTGCCAGCAGACCAGGGGGGCCGTCGGAAAAACTGTTTTTT.

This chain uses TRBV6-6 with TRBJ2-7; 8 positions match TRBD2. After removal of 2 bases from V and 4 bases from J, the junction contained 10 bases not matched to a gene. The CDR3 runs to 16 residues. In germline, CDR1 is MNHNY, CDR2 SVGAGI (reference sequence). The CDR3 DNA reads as TGTGCCAGCAGTTACCCAGGAGCCCCGGGGGGGTACGAGCAGTACTTC. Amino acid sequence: CASSYPGAPGGYEQYF.